The present TCR beta chain was sequenced within a study of graft-versus-host responses after intestinal transplantation. Study-wide background: The recipients all started with anti-thymocyte globulin induction and then took tacrolimus and steroids for around three years.

The V end was cut by 3 bases, the J end by 6 bases, with 21 bases between. Germline CDR1 and CDR2: MNHNS and SASEGT. The CDR3 runs to 17 residues. The assay was immunoSEQ multiplex PCR, and TCRdb's table has in-frame clones only and misses some. Among around 13,000 clones listed, around four fifths were seen once. The clonotype was recovered from a human patient who received an intestinal transplant, so some T cells may come from the graft donor. This chain joins TRBV6-1 and TRBJ1-5; D is possibly TRBD1 (5 bases). The sample consisted of PBMCs, taken roughly 130 days after transplant. The CDR3, as DNA: TGTGCCAGCAGTGACTTGTTGAAGGGGCGGTTCGGTCAGCCCCAGCATTTT. Its protein is CASSDLLKGRFGQPQHF.